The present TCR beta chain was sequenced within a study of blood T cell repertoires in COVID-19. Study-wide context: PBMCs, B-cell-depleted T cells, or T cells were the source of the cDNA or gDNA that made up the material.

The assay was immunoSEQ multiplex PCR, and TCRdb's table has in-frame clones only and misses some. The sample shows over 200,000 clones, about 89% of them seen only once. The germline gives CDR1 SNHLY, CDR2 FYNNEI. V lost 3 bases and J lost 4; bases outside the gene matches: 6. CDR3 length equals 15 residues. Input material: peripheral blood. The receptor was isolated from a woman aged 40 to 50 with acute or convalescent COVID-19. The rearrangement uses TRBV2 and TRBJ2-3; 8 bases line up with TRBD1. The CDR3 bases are TGTGCCAGCAGTGAGTCAGGGGGCAGTGCAGATACGCAGTATTTT. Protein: CASSESGGSADTQYF.